This TCR beta chain came from a study of shared clonotypes between healthy human individuals. Findings and caveats of the study: As a rule, naive subsets had a larger estimated richness than memory subsets.

Of note for this clone: What it recognizes is unknown.

The repertoire was sequenced with immunoSEQ multiplex PCR; TCRdb's copy has only in-frame clones and lacks some. The table includes about 380,000 clones, just over 95% detected once. This receptor was obtained from a man aged 25 to 40 in good health. The source material was memory CD8+ T cells sorted from blood. Subset specified: CD45RO+ cells pooled with CCR7-negative TemRA cells.

CDR3 DNA: TGTGCCAGTAGCCCCATCCACCCTAACCCTAGGGGAGGCAGCTACACCTTC. This codes for CASSPIHPNPRGGSYTF. V and J are TRBV19 and TRBJ1-2; D perhaps matches TRBD1 (5 bases). Germline V gene sequence: CDR1 LNHDA, CDR2 SQIVND (reference sequence). The germline V and J ends were trimmed by 6 bases and 9 bases, with 29 bases remaining between them. There are 17 residues in the CDR3.